These 25 T cell receptor beta chains originate from one sample sequenced in a study of blood T cell repertoires in COVID-19. Only in-frame clones appear in the TCRdb table, and some are missing; sequencing was by immunoSEQ multiplex PCR. The table shows roughly 250,000 clones, with about 88% occurring only once. The sequencing sample was made of peripheral blood. The source of these receptors is a woman aged 40-49 years who had recovered from COVID-19.

The rearrangement links TRBV6-4 to TRBJ2-1, with D hard to call. The V end lost 2 bases, the J end lost 6 bases, and 14 bases lay between the germline ends. The CDR3 sequence is 15 residues long. Germline CDR1 reads MRHNA; CDR2 reads SNTAGT. CDR3 protein: CASSDGLQKTNEQFF. The CDR3 DNA follows: TGTGCCAGCAGTGACGGGCTACAGAAAACCAATGAGCAGTTCTTC.

Many counts were recorded for this clone. The chain has TRBV2 and TRBJ1-5; 8 positions match TRBD1. The CDR3 totals 15 residues. The germline gives CDR1 SNHLY, CDR2 FYNNEI. V lost 4 bases to trimming and J lost 3 bases; unmatched junction nucleotides: 5. CDR3 sequence reads: CASSVQGANNQPQHF. CDR3 sequence (DNA): TGTGCCAGCAGTGTCCAGGGGGCTAACAATCAGCCCCAGCATTTT. Full variable domain (outside the CDR3, taken from reference TRBV2 and TRBJ1-5): EPEVTQTPSHQVTQMGQEVILRCVPISNHLYFYWYRQILGQKVEFLVSFYNNEISEKSEIFDDQFSVERPDGSNFTLKIRSTKLEDSAMYFCASSVQGANNQPQHFGDGTRLSIL.

This clone was counted a few times. The V gene is TRBV27, the J gene TRBJ2-7, with 7 bases that match TRBD1. Germline-derived CDR1 and CDR2 are MNHEY and SMNVEV (reference sequence). J lost 2 bases, V lost 3 bases, and 10 bases had no gene match. CDR3 length: 16 residues. CDR3 amino acids: CASSFQGQTLTYEQYF. The CDR3 nucleotides are TGTGCCAGCAGTTTCCAGGGACAGACCCTTACCTACGAGCAGTACTTC.

V and J are TRBV11-1 and TRBJ2-5; 9 bases fit TRBD1. J was trimmed by 0 bases and V by 4 bases; bases with no gene match: 6. The length of the CDR3 is 16 residues. Germline CDR1 SGHAT, CDR2 FQDESV (reference sequence). CDR3 loop: CASSSRWTGDQETQYF. CDR3 DNA sequence: TGTGCCAGCAGCTCTAGATGGACAGGGGACCAAGAGACCCAGTACTTC.

This clone was recorded only once. The gene calls are TRBV4-3 and TRBJ2-2; 8 bases agree with TRBD2. The CDR3 loop spans 14 amino acids. The germline V gene has CDR1 LGHNA and CDR2 YSLEER. V trimming: 6 bases; J trimming: 1 base; junction bases outside the gene matches: 1. In DNA form, the CDR3 reads TGCGCCAGCAGACTAGCGGAGAACACCGGGGAGCTGTTTTTT. Protein product: CASRLAENTGELFF.

CDR3 sequence: CASSTLQGANGYTF. Written as DNA, the CDR3 is TGTGCCAGTAGTACTCTACAGGGGGCGAATGGCTACACCTTC. The chain recombines TRBV19 with TRBJ1-2; 9 bases match TRBD1. The CDR3 is made up of 14 amino acids. The V segment lost 4 bases and the J segment 6 bases; nucleotides outside the gene matches: 6. Per the germline V gene, CDR1 is LNHDA and CDR2 is SQIVND (reference sequence).

This clone was seen a single time. V and J are TRBV5-4 and TRBJ1-6; D not resolved. Germline V gene data show CDR1 as SGHNT and CDR2 as YYREEE (reference sequence). This CDR3 has 14 amino acids. Trimming left V 4 bases short and J 8 bases short, with 13 bases between. The CDR3, as DNA: TGTGCCAGCAGCCCGACAAGGGAGGATTCACCCCTCCACTTT. The encoded protein is CASSPTREDSPLHF.

The rearrangement uses TRBV6-2 or TRBV6-3 and TRBJ1-3, with D tentatively TRBD1 (6 bases). Trimming stripped 0 bases from V and 7 bases from J, with 13 bases between. CDR1 and CDR2 (germline): MNHEY, SVGEGT. The CDR3 runs to 15 residues. Here the CDR3 DNA reads TGTGCCAGCAGTTACTCCACAGGGATGCCGAACACCATATATTTT. Its protein product is CASSYSTGMPNTIYF.

The gene calls are TRBV5-1 and TRBJ2-5; weak D call: TRBD2 (5 bases). Trimming took 0 bases from V and 3 from J, leaving 9 bases between them. The CDR3 covers 14 residues. Germline CDR1 SGHRS, CDR2 YFSETQ. The CDR3 sequence is CASSLDLAKETQYF. The DNA for the CDR3 is TGCGCCAGCAGCTTGGATCTAGCCAAAGAGACCCAGTACTTC.

The chain joins TRBV29-1 to TRBJ1-3; TRBD1 matches 8 bases. Germline loops: CDR1 SQVTM, CDR2 ANQGSEA. The V and J ends lost 4 bases and 2 bases, in that order; junction bases with no gene match: 13. The CDR3 extends over 17 amino acids. The CDR3 nucleotides are TGCAGCGTTGCCGAGACAGGGGTAAACTTAGCTGGAAACACCATATATTTT. Translating gives CSVAETGVNLAGNTIYF.

The chain employs TRBV11-2 and TRBJ2-5, with TRBD2 matching 8 bases. After removal of 4 bases from V and 5 bases from J, the junction contained 9 bases not matched to a gene. There are 15 residues in the CDR3. Per germline, CDR1 SGHAT and CDR2 FQNNGV. The CDR3 here is CASSSLREVGETQYF. In DNA, the CDR3 is TGTGCCAGCAGCTCTCTGCGGGAGGTGGGGGAGACCCAGTACTTC.

The rearrangement uses TRBV4-2 and TRBJ2-4; 11 bases fit TRBD2. V shed 0 bases and J 6 bases; nucleotides not matched to a gene: 10. Germline-derived CDR1 and CDR2 are LGHNA and YNFKEQ. The CDR3 loop spans 18 amino acids. In DNA, the CDR3 is TGTGCCAGCAGCCAAGATAGCAGTTTTGGACTAGCGGGAAACATTCAGTACTTC. Encoded protein: CASSQDSSFGLAGNIQYF.

V and J are TRBV3-1 (or the pseudogene TRBV3-2) and TRBJ2-7; D unresolved. The CDR3 spans 15 residues. V gave up 0 bases and J gave up 4 bases, with 13 bases separating them. Germline V lookup: CDR1 LGHDT, CDR2 YNNKEL (reference sequence). CDR3 in amino acids: CASSQEARSPYEQYF. The CDR3 region has the DNA TGTGCCAGCAGCCAAGAAGCCCGAAGTCCGTACGAGCAGTACTTC.

The V gene is TRBV7-9, the J gene TRBJ2-1; 8 positions agree with TRBD2. J lost 0 bases, V lost 1 base, and 8 bases had no gene match. The CDR3 has 18 amino acids. Germline-derived CDR1 and CDR2 are SEHNR and FQNEAQ (reference sequence). CDR3 amino acids: CASSLEAIAGSSYNEQFF. The CDR3, as DNA: TGTGCCAGCAGCTTAGAGGCGATAGCGGGGAGCTCCTACAATGAGCAGTTCTTC.

The J gene is TRBJ1-1, the V gene TRBV2; D is ambiguous. CDR1 and CDR2 (germline): SNHLY, FYNNEI. V lost 9 bases and J 4 bases, leaving 15 bases between the germline ends. The CDR3 contains 13 residues. CDR3 sequence reads: CARAAGKRTEAFF. The CDR3 nucleotides are TGTGCCAGGGCCGCAGGCAAACGCACTGAAGCTTTCTTT.

The rearrangement links TRBV15 to TRBJ2-7; no firm D call. Germline loops: CDR1 LNHNV, CDR2 YYDKDF (reference sequence). This CDR3 is 14 amino acids long. V was cut by 0 bases and J by 0 bases, with 6 bases left in between. CDR3 bases: TGTGCCACCAGCAGAGAGGCCAGCTCCTACGAGCAGTACTTC. As protein: CATSREASSYEQYF.

The chain carries TRBV24-1 and TRBJ2-2; TRBD1 agrees at 10 bases. V shed 5 bases and J 4 bases; nucleotides not matched to a gene: 3. The length of the CDR3 is 15 residues. CDR1 is KGHDR and CDR2 is SFDVKD in the germline V gene. The CDR3 reads CATSAGTGVTGELFF. The CDR3 nucleotides are TGTGCCACCAGTGCAGGGACAGGGGTCACCGGGGAGCTGTTTTTT.

In its sample, this clone was seen once. V is TRBV6-2 or TRBV6-3 and J is TRBJ2-2; no firm D call. Germline assignment: CDR1 MNHEY and CDR2 SVGEGT. V lost 5 bases and J lost 4, with 20 bases in between. CDR3 length equals 17 residues. CDR3 amino acids: CASSRDPLGQFTGELFF. Here the CDR3 DNA reads TGTGCCAGCAGTAGAGATCCGCTTGGGCAGTTCACCGGGGAGCTGTTTTTT.

The CDR3 DNA reads TGTGCCAGCAAAGTTGAGGGGGCGCAGAACATTCAGTACTTC. Its translation: CASKVEGAQNIQYF. The chain recombines TRBV7-2 with TRBJ2-4; TRBD1 agrees at 7 bases. The germline V gene has CDR1 SGHTA and CDR2 FQGNSA. This CDR3 contains 14 residues. V dropped 7 bases and J dropped 7; count of bases not matched to a gene: 10.

The V and J genes are TRBV11-1 and TRBJ2-7; perhaps TRBD1 as D (6 bases). V was pared by 4 bases and J by 3 bases, with 16 bases between. The CDR3 length is 15 residues. Germline-derived CDR1 and CDR2 are SGHAT and FQDESV (reference sequence). The CDR3 is CASSSGTPWDYEQYF. CDR3 nucleotide sequence: TGTGCCAGCAGCTCCGGGACACCCTGGGACTACGAGCAGTACTTC.

The J gene is TRBJ2-1, the V gene TRBV19, with D perhaps TRBD1 (6 bases). V lost 3 bases, J lost 3 bases, and 9 bases lay in between. CDR3 length equals 14 residues. The germline gives CDR1 LNHDA, CDR2 SQIVND (reference sequence). The CDR3 DNA reads as TGTGCCAGTAGTATCCAGGGGAGCTACAATGAGCAGTTCTTC. Translated, it gives CASSIQGSYNEQFF.

CDR3 sequence (DNA): TGTGCCAGCAGCTCGCCTCCGGGACTAGCGAGAGTTTACGAGCAGTACTTC. Protein product: CASSSPPGLARVYEQYF. The chain uses TRBV11-3 and TRBJ2-7; 10 bases align to TRBD2. The germline CDR1 and CDR2 sequences are SGHNT and YENEEA. Trimming cost V 4 bases and J 4 bases; bases outside gene matches: 13. The CDR3 is 17 residues long.

V gene TRBV10-2 combines with J gene TRBJ2-1; no definite D call. The CDR3 is made up of 13 amino acids. CDR1 is WSHSY, CDR2 SAAADI, per germline. V was trimmed by 1 base and J by 9 bases, leaving 10 bases between them. The DNA of the CDR3 is TGCGCCAGCAGTGAGTATCAAGTCGGTGAGCAGTTCTTC. Encoded protein: CASSEYQVGEQFF.

The chain is built from TRBV7-3 and TRBJ1-2, with D uncertain. The germline V and J ends were trimmed by 5 bases and 5 bases, with 12 bases remaining between them. CDR1 is SGHTA and CDR2 is FQGTGA in the germline V gene. There are 13 residues in the CDR3. The CDR3 loop is CASSLGVGYGYTF. The CDR3 nucleotides read TGTGCCAGCAGCCTCGGTGTCGGGTATGGCTACACCTTC.

J is TRBJ2-2 and V is TRBV9, with a possible D match to TRBD1 (6 bases). The CDR3 is 15 amino acids. V lost 6 bases and J 2 bases, leaving 14 bases between the germline ends. Germline values: CDR1 SGDLS, CDR2 YYNGEE. CDR3 residues: CASKPGTLNTGELFF. The CDR3 DNA reads as TGTGCCAGCAAACCCGGGACACTAAACACCGGGGAGCTGTTTTTT. Drawing the rest from reference TRBV9 and TRBJ2-2, the complete variable domain is DSGVTQTPKHLITATGQRVTLRCSPRSGDLSVYWYQQSLDQGLQFLIQYYNGEERAKGNILERFSAQQFPDLHSELNLSSLELGDSALYFCASKPGTLNTGELFFGEGSRLTVL.